What follows are 20 T cell receptor beta chains derived from one specimen sequenced in a study of cytomegalovirus exposure and HLA in healthy donors. 13 Jbeta primers and 60 Vbeta primers were used for the PCR. TCRdb keeps only in-frame clones here, not all; method: immunoSEQ multiplex PCR. The sample has 98,000 or so clones, about 9.4% seen once. The sequenced sample was PBMCs. These receptors were obtained from a middle-aged man in good health and CMV-seropositive.

This clone was observed a few times. This sequence joins TRBV4-2 and TRBJ2-1, with TRBD2 identical over 8 bases. V dropped 0 bases and J dropped 4; count of bases not matched to a gene: 5. The germline V gene encodes CDR1 LGHNA and CDR2 YNFKEQ. This CDR3 contains 16 residues. The CDR3 DNA is TGTGCCAGCAGCCAAGATGTCCCGGGAGGGTACAATGAGCAGTTCTTC. This encodes CASSQDVPGGYNEQFF.

The chain has TRBV11-1 and TRBJ2-3; 8 bases map to TRBD2. Per the germline V gene, CDR1 is SGHAT and CDR2 is FQDESV (reference sequence). Trimming took 5 bases from V and 2 from J; bases not matched to a gene: 9. The CDR3 is made up of 16 amino acids. The CDR3 loop is CASSDDTSGHTDTQYF. The DNA of the CDR3 is TGTGCCAGCAGCGACGACACTAGCGGACACACAGATACGCAGTATTTT.

V and J are TRBV2 and TRBJ2-3, with TRBD1 identical over 7 bases. Germline CDR1 SNHLY, CDR2 FYNNEI. J gave up 0 bases and V 10 bases, and 7 bases lay outside the gene matches. The CDR3 covers 14 residues. The CDR3 region has the DNA TGTGCCAACCGACAGGGCACTAGCACAGATACGCAGTATTTT. Amino acids: CANRQGTSTDTQYF.

This clone was counted only a few times. This chain connects TRBV7-6 to TRBJ1-5, with a possible D match to TRBD1 (5 bases). Germline values: CDR1 SGHVS, CDR2 FNYEAQ. CDR3 length equals 15 residues. Trimming left V 2 bases short and J 2 bases short, with 10 bases between. DNA for the CDR3: TGTGCCAGCAGCTTACGCAGGGCGCGCAATCAGCCCCAGCATTTT. Translated: CASSLRRARNQPQHF.

This clone has only a few counts. J is TRBJ2-7 and V is TRBV7-9; D is possibly TRBD2 (6 bases). In germline, CDR1 is SEHNR, CDR2 FQNEAQ (reference sequence). CDR3 length equals 14 residues. The germline V and J ends were trimmed by 6 bases and 2 bases, with 14 bases remaining between them. CDR3 in amino acids: CASRGGREAYEQYF. The CDR3 DNA is TGTGCCAGCAGGGGGGGACGGGAAGCCTACGAGCAGTACTTC.

This clone was counted many times. V gene TRBV5-6 combines with J gene TRBJ2-6; D might be TRBD2 (6 bases). The CDR3 contains 15 residues. V was trimmed by 2 bases and J by 2 bases, leaving 8 bases between them. Germline V lookup: CDR1 SGHDT, CDR2 YYEEEE. This chain's CDR3 is CASSFGGTGANVLTF. As DNA, the CDR3 is TGTGCCAGCAGCTTTGGAGGGACTGGGGCCAACGTCCTGACTTTC.

This clone has more than one count but fewer than ten. The chain couples TRBV5-1 to TRBJ2-7; 10 positions match TRBD1. CDR1 is SGHRS and CDR2 is YFSETQ in the germline V gene. Germline trimming cut 3 bases from V and 7 bases from J; bases unmatched to any gene: 10. The CDR3 runs to 15 residues. CDR3 nucleotide sequence: TGCGCCAGCAGCTCGGGCAGGGGACAGGGGCAAGAGCAGTACTTC. Translating gives CASSSGRGQGQEQYF.

This clone was picked up a small number of times. The J gene is TRBJ2-7, the V gene TRBV7-2; TRBD1 matches 11 bases. Trimming took 6 bases from V and 7 from J; bases not matched to a gene: 5. Germline V CDR1 and CDR2: SGHTA, FQGNSA. The CDR3 is 13 amino acids. The CDR3: CASRGQGVKEQYF. The CDR3 DNA sequence: TGTGCCAGCAGGGGACAGGGGGTAAAGGAGCAGTACTTC.

Notes on this clone: At one boundary the junction diverges from the germline segment, which might be a read error. J is TRBJ1-3 and V is TRBV5-1, with TRBD1 as a possible D gene (5 bases). Germline lookup yields CDR1 SGHRS and CDR2 YFSETQ. The length of the CDR3 is 13 residues. The CDR3 DNA sequence: TGCGCCAGAAGCCGGACAACTGGAAACAACATATATTTT. Translation: CARSRTTGNNIYF.

Within the sample, this clone is medium-sized. V gene TRBV6-1 combines with J gene TRBJ1-4; 9 bases are shared with TRBD1. Germline CDR1 reads MNHNS; CDR2 reads SASEGT. The CDR3 runs to 15 residues. The junction had 4 bases not matched to a gene; V was cut back by 1 base and J by 7 bases. The CDR3 spells CASSEGGQGFEKLFF. The CDR3 bases are TGTGCCAGCAGTGAAGGGGGACAGGGTTTTGAAAAACTGTTTTTT.

This clone was seen more than once but under ten times. The gene calls are TRBV27 and TRBJ2-3; D not resolved. CDR3 length: 13 residues. V was trimmed by 1 base and J by 3 bases, leaving 5 bases between them. Germline CDR1 and CDR2: MNHEY and SMNVEV (reference sequence). The CDR3 nucleotides read TGTGCCAGCAGTTTATTCGGTACAGATACGCAGTATTTT. It codes for CASSLFGTDTQYF.

This clone was recorded a few times. This rearrangement joins TRBV28 to TRBJ1-2, with 10 bases fitting TRBD1. Per germline, CDR1 MDHEN and CDR2 SYDVKM. The CDR3 is made up of 16 amino acids. V was pared by 3 bases and J by 6 bases, with 10 bases of the junction left unmatched. In DNA form, the CDR3 reads TGTGCCAGCAGTTTGCTCCCGGGACAGGGGCGTAATGGCTACACCTTC. Translating gives CASSLLPGQGRNGYTF.

This clone was counted only a few times. The chain joins TRBV5-4 to TRBJ2-1; 8 bases agree with TRBD1. Trimming removed 4 bases from V and 3 bases from J; junction bases left unmatched: 6. Germline CDR1 SGHNT, CDR2 YYREEE (reference sequence). There are 15 residues in the CDR3. As DNA, the CDR3 is TGTGCCAGCAGCCGGGGACAGGCTTTCTACAATGAGCAGTTCTTC. It yields the protein CASSRGQAFYNEQFF.

The genes are TRBV19 and TRBJ2-7; the match to TRBD1 covers 9 bases. CDR1 and CDR2 (germline): LNHDA, SQIVND (reference sequence). The V gene end was trimmed by 6 bases and the J gene end by 0 bases; junction bases not matched to a gene: 6. The length of the CDR3 is 15 residues. CDR3: CASRDRDRASYEQYF. For the CDR3, the DNA is TGTGCCAGTAGGGACCGGGACAGGGCCTCCTACGAGCAGTACTTC. Supplemented by reference TRBV19 and TRBJ2-7, the full variable domain reads DGGITQSPKYLFRKEGQNVTLSCEQNLNHDAMYWYRQDPGQGLRLIYYSQIVNDFQKGDIAEGYSVSREKKESFPLTVTSAQKNPTAFYLCASRDRDRASYEQYFGPGTRLTVT.

This clone has more than one count but fewer than ten. The V call is TRBV25-1, the J call TRBJ2-4, with D perhaps matching TRBD2 (5 bases). V was cut by 3 bases and J by 1 base, with 13 bases left in between. The CDR3 loop spans 16 amino acids. Germline lookup yields CDR1 MGHDK and CDR2 SYGVNS. The CDR3 DNA reads as TGTGCCAGCAGTGAGGGTTTCCCGGGGGCCAAAAACATTCAGTACTTC. Encoded protein: CASSEGFPGAKNIQYF.

The CDR3 sequence: CASGRGPGTEAFF. CDR3 DNA: TGTGCCAGCGGGCGGGGGCCGGGTACTGAAGCTTTCTTT. The chain employs TRBV6-5 and TRBJ1-1; tentative D call: TRBD1 (6 bases). Germline CDR1 MNHEY, CDR2 SVGAGI. The CDR3 spans 13 residues. The V gene lost 8 bases and the J gene lost 5 bases, with 15 bases spanning the gap.

The J gene is TRBJ1-1, the V gene TRBV7-9; D unclear. V gave up 5 bases and J gave up 3 bases, with 10 bases separating them. CDR1 SEHNR and CDR2 FQNEAQ come from the germline V gene (reference sequence). The CDR3 sequence is 13 residues long. In nucleotides, the CDR3 is TGTGCCAGCAGCCGAGGTCCGGACACTGAAGCTTTCTTT. It codes for CASSRGPDTEAFF.

This clone showed up many times. The genes are TRBV6-5 and TRBJ2-2, with D hard to call. The CDR3 runs to 12 residues. With 6 bases removed from V and 7 bases from J, the gap between germline ends came to 9 bases. In germline, CDR1 is MNHEY, CDR2 SVGAGI. DNA of the CDR3: TGTGCCAGCAGCCCTAGAGGCGGGGAGCTGTTTTTT. Translated: CASSPRGGELFF.

This chain joins TRBV7-9 and TRBJ2-1; D not certain. This CDR3 has 14 residues. Germline CDR1 is SEHNR and CDR2 is FQNEAQ (reference sequence). The ends were cut back, 7 bases at V and 0 bases at J, with 10 bases in the middle. CDR3 loop: CASTYSSSYNEQFF. CDR3 DNA: TGTGCCAGCACCTACTCGAGCTCCTACAATGAGCAGTTCTTC.

This clone showed up just a few times. This same CDR3 is encoded by further DNA sequences in the sample. The gene calls are TRBV5-1 and TRBJ2-7; TRBD2 matches at 10 bases. CDR1 is SGHRS, CDR2 YFSETQ, per germline. V was clipped by 0 bases and J by 4 bases; unmatched bases: 4. This CDR3 spans 15 amino acids. The CDR3 sequence is CASSLGTSGTYEQYF. In DNA, the CDR3 is TGCGCCAGCAGCTTGGGGACTAGCGGAACTTACGAGCAGTACTTC. Combining the CDR3 with reference TRBV5-1 and TRBJ2-7 gives the whole variable domain KAGVTQTPRYLIKTRGQQVTLSCSPISGHRSVSWYQQTPGQGLQFLFEYFSETQRNKGNFPGRFSGRQFSNSRSEMNVSTLELGDSALYLCASSLGTSGTYEQYFGPGTRLTVT.